The clone carrying this T cell receptor (beta chain) was recorded only once. Its target is not known. This CDR3 contains 15 residues. This table comes from immunoSEQ multiplex PCR, and its TCRdb copy is limited to in-frame clones, with some not included. The table lists more than 95,000 clones, about 93% of them singletons, with approximately 5% in the top ten. The record originates from a study of T cell responses to AZD1222 COVID-19 vaccine. Study conclusions and caveats: Only after the peak T cell response were repertoires sampled. Nearly half of spike-specific TCRs reportedly go after variant regions that carry no mutations.

The sequencing used peripheral blood, collected on day 0 of AZD1222 vaccination. This chain uses TRBV21-1 with TRBJ2-7; TRBD2 was called by the table and not checked on the DNA. TRBV21-1 is a pseudogene locus. The sequence was collected from an adult in good health. This CDR3 is CASSKFIPLRGEQYF. CDR3 nucleotide sequence: TGTGCCAGCAGCAAGTTTATACCTCTCCGGGGAGAGCAGTACTTC.